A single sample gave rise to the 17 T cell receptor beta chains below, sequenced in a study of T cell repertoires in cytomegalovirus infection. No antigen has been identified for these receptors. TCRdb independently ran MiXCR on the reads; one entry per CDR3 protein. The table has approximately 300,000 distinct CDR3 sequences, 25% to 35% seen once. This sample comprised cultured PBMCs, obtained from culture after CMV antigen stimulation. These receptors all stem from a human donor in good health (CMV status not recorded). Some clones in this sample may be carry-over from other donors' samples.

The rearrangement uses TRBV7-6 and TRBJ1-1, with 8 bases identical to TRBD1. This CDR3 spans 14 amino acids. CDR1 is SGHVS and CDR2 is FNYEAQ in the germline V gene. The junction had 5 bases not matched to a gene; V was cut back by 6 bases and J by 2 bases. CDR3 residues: CASRTGTGNTEAFF. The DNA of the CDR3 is TGTGCCAGCAGAACCGGGACAGGCAACACTGAAGCTTTCTTT.

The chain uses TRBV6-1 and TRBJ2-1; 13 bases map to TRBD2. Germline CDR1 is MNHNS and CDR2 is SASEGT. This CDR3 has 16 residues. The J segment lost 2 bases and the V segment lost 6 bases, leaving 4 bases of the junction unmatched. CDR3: CASSHGLAGAYNEQFF. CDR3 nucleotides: TGTGCCAGCAGCCACGGACTAGCGGGAGCCTACAATGAGCAGTTCTTC.

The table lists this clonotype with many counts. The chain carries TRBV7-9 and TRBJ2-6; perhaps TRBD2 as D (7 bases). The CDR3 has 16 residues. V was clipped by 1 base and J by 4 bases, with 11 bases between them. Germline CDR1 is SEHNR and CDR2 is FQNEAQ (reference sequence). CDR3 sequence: CASSLEGGRGANVLTF. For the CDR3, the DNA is TGTGCCAGCAGCTTAGAGGGGGGGAGAGGGGCCAACGTCCTGACTTTC. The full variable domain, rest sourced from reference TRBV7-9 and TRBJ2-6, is DTGVSQNPRHKITKRGQNVTFRCDPISEHNRLYWYRQTLGQGPEFLTYFQNEAQLEKSRLLSDRFSAERPKGSFSTLEIQRTEQGDSAMYLCASSLEGGRGANVLTFGAGSRLTVL.

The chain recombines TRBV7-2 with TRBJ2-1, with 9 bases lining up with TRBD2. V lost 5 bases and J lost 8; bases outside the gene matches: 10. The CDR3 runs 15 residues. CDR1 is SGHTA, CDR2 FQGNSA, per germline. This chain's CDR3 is CASSPGGGGADEQFF. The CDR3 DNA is TGTGCCAGCAGCCCCGGGGGCGGGGGGGCGGATGAGCAGTTCTTC.

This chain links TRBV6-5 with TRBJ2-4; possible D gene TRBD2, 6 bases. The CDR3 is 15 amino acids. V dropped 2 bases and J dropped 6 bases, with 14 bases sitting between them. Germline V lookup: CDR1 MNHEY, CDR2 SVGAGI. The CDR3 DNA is TGTGCCAGCAGTTACCTCGGGAGTGGGGGAAACATTCAGTACTTC. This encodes CASSYLGSGGNIQYF.

The CDR3 DNA follows: TGTGCCAGCAGTCCGCTGGAGGGGGTGAGCTACTTC. It translates to CASSPLEGVSYF. The chain is built from TRBV6-5 and TRBJ2-7; D could derive from TRBD1 or TRBD2 (6 bases each). The CDR3 consists of 12 residues. Germline lookup yields CDR1 MNHEY and CDR2 SVGAGI. V was trimmed by 5 bases and J by 13 bases, leaving 18 bases between them.

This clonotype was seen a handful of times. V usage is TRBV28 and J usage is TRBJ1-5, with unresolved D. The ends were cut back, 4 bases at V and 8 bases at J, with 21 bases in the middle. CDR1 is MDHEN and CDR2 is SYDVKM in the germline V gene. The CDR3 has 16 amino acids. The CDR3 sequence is CASSSPMDPTTEPQHF. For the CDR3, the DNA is TGTGCCAGCAGTTCCCCGATGGACCCAACAACGGAGCCCCAGCATTTT.

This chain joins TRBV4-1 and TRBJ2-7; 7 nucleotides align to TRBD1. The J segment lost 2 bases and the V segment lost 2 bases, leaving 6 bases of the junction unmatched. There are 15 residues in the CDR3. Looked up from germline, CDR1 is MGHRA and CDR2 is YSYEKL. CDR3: CASSQRTGVPYEQYF. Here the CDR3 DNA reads TGCGCCAGCAGCCAAAGGACAGGCGTTCCCTACGAGCAGTACTTC.

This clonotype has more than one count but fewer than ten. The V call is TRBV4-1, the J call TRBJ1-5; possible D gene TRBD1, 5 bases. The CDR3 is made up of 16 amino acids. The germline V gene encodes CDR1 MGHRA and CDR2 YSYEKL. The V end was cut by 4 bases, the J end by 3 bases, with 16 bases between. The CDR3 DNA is TGCGCCAGCAGCCCGCAAGCGGCAGGGCTCAATCAGCCCCAGCATTTT. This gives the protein CASSPQAAGLNQPQHF.

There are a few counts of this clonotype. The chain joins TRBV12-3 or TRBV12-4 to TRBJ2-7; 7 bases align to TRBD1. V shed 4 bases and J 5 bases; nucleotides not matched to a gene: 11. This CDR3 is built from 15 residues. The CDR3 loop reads CASSSPPGQKHEQYF. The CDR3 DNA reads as TGTGCCAGCAGTTCCCCCCCGGGACAGAAGCACGAGCAGTACTTC.

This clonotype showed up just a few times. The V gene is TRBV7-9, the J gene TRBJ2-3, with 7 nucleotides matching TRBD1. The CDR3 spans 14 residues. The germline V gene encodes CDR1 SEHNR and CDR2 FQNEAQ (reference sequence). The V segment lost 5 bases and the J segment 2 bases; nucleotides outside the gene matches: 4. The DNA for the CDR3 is TGTGCCAGCAGCGTGGACAGGTACACAGATACGCAGTATTTT. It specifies CASSVDRYTDTQYF.

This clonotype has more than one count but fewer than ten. DNA for the CDR3: TGTGCCAGCAGTTACTCGACCATCCGGGACAGAAATCAGCCCCAGCATTTT. Protein sequence: CASSYSTIRDRNQPQHF. The chain combines TRBV6-2 or TRBV6-3 with TRBJ1-5; 7 nucleotides align to TRBD1. V trimming: 0 bases; J trimming: 4 bases; junction bases outside the gene matches: 9. CDR3 length: 17 amino acids. Germline values: CDR1 MNHEY, CDR2 SVGEGT.

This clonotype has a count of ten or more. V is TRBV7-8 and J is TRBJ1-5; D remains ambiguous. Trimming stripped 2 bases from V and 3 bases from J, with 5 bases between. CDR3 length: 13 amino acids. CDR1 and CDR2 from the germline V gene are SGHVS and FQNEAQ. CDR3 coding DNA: TGTGCCAGCAGCTTAAACCCCAATCAGCCCCAGCATTTT. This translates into CASSLNPNQPQHF.

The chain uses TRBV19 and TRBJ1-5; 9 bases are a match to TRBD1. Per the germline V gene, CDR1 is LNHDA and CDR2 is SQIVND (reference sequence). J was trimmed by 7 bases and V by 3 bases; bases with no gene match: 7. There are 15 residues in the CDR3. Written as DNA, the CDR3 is TGTGCCAGTAGTATTACAGGGGGCGAGTGGCAGCCCCAGCATTTT. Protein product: CASSITGGEWQPQHF.

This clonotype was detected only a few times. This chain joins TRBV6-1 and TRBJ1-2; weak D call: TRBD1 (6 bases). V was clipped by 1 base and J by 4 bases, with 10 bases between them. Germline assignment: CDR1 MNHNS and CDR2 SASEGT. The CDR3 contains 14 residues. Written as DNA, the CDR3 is TGTGCCAGCAGTGAAGGGCCACAGGGCTATGGCTACACCTTC. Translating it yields CASSEGPQGYGYTF.

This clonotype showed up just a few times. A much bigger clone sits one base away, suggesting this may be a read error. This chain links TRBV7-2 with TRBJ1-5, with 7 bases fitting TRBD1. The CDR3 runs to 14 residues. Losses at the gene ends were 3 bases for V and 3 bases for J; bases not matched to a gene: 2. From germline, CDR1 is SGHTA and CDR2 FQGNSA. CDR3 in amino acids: CASSLTGNNQPQHF. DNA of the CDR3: TGTGCCAGCAGCTTGACAGGGAACAATCAGCCCCAGCATTTT.

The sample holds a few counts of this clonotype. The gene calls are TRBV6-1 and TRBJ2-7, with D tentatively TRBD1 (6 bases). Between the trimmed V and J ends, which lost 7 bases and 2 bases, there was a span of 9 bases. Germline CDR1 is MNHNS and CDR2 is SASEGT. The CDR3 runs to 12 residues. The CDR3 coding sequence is TGTGCCAGCACCGGGACACCCTACGAGCAGTACTTC. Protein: CASTGTPYEQYF.